This entry lists 29 T cell receptor beta chains sequenced from one sample in a study of blood T cell repertoires in COVID-19. Generated by immunoSEQ multiplex PCR, the TCRdb table keeps only in-frame clones and is missing some. The table includes over 350,000 clones, roughly 91% detected once. The sample taken for sequencing was peripheral blood. The receptors originated from a woman aged 25-40 years with acute or convalescent COVID-19.

The CDR3 loop is CASFGRGGINEQFF. In nucleotides, the CDR3 is TGTGCCTCCTTTGGACGGGGGGGCATTAATGAGCAGTTCTTC. This chain joins TRBV28 and TRBJ2-1, with 8 positions matching TRBD2. Per germline, CDR1 MDHEN and CDR2 SYDVKM. This CDR3 has 14 residues. V was clipped by 11 bases and J by 7 bases; unmatched bases: 13.

J is TRBJ1-5 and V is TRBV7-9, with D unclear. The CDR3 is made up of 14 amino acids. The V end lost 3 bases, the J end lost 3 bases, and 9 bases lay between the germline ends. Germline-derived CDR1 and CDR2 are SEHNR and FQNEAQ (reference sequence). The CDR3 here is CASSFNSPNQPQHF. For the CDR3, the DNA is TGTGCCAGCAGCTTCAACTCACCCAATCAGCCCCAGCATTTT.

The genes are TRBV28 and TRBJ1-2; no clear D. The V end lost 3 bases, the J end lost 4 bases, and 12 bases lay between the germline ends. The CDR3 totals 14 residues. CDR1 MDHEN and CDR2 SYDVKM come from the germline V gene. CDR3 sequence (DNA): TGTGCCAGCAGTTTGGCAACAGCAACCTATGGCTACACCTTC. This gives the protein CASSLATATYGYTF.

The rearrangement uses TRBV5-1 and TRBJ2-1, with D maybe TRBD2 (6 bases). The V end lost 3 bases, the J end lost 0 bases, and 10 bases lay between the germline ends. CDR1 and CDR2 (germline): SGHRS, YFSETQ. The CDR3 is 15 residues long. CDR3: CASSWEVGSYNEQFF. The CDR3 nucleotides are TGCGCCAGCAGCTGGGAGGTCGGCTCCTACAATGAGCAGTTCTTC.

V is TRBV20-1 and J is TRBJ2-7, with D possibly matching TRBD1 (5 bases). Trimming removed 1 base at V and 4 bases at J, with 5 bases between. The CDR3 sequence is 11 residues long. Germline CDR1 is DFQATT and CDR2 is SNEGSKA (reference sequence). The CDR3 nucleotides read TGCAGTGCTAGAGGACAGTACGAGCAGTACTTC. Protein: CSARGQYEQYF.

J is TRBJ2-5 and V is TRBV12-3 or TRBV12-4; D is possibly TRBD1 (6 bases). Trimming pared 8 bases from V and 5 bases from J, leaving 9 bases between. The CDR3 covers 11 residues. In DNA, the CDR3 is TGTGCCAGCGGCAGGGGTGAGACCCAGTACTTC. Protein sequence: CASGRGETQYF.

The DNA for the CDR3 is TGTGCCAGCAGCTTAGTATTCCGCGGATTCTTCTCTGGGGCCAACGTCCTGACTTTC. Translating it yields CASSLVFRGFFSGANVLTF. The J gene is TRBJ2-6, the V gene TRBV5-4; unclear D gene. The V end lost 2 bases, the J end lost 0 bases, and 18 bases lay between the germline ends. This CDR3 is 19 amino acids long. From germline, CDR1 is SGHNT and CDR2 YYREEE (reference sequence).

The rearrangement links TRBV4-2 to TRBJ2-5; no definite D call. Germline V gives CDR1 LGHNA, CDR2 YNFKEQ. The germline V and J ends were trimmed by 0 bases and 4 bases, with 9 bases remaining between them. The CDR3 runs to 14 residues. CDR3: CASSQDLGGETQYF. As DNA, the CDR3 is TGTGCCAGCAGCCAAGACCTAGGTGGAGAGACCCAGTACTTC.

The chain combines TRBV27 with TRBJ2-5, with 13 positions matching TRBD2. Germline lookup yields CDR1 MNHEY and CDR2 SMNVEV (reference sequence). The V segment lost 4 bases and the J segment 3 bases; nucleotides outside the gene matches: 5. The CDR3 has 16 amino acids. The CDR3 reads CASSSLGLAGKETQYF. In DNA form, the CDR3 reads TGTGCCAGCAGTTCACTGGGACTAGCGGGGAAAGAGACCCAGTACTTC.

V usage is TRBV24-1 and J usage is TRBJ2-1; D unresolved. Germline V gene sequence: CDR1 KGHDR, CDR2 SFDVKD. The CDR3 is made up of 12 amino acids. Trimming took off 5 bases at V and 5 bases at J, with 6 bases between the two ends. The CDR3 coding sequence is TGTGCCACCAGTGTGGGCCACAATGAGCAGTTCTTC. This encodes CATSVGHNEQFF.

This rearrangement joins TRBV30 to TRBJ2-7; TRBD1 aligns across 10 bases. V lost 5 bases and J lost 5; bases outside the gene matches: 6. The CDR3 is made up of 13 amino acids. Germline V lookup: CDR1 GTSNPN, CDR2 SVGIG (reference sequence). In nucleotides, the CDR3 is TGTGCCTGGGACCGGGACAGGGGCCACGAGCAGTACTTC. This codes for CAWDRDRGHEQYF. Full variable domain (missing parts from reference TRBV30 and TRBJ2-7): SQTIHQWPATLVQPVGSPLSLECTVEGTSNPNLYWYRQAAGRGLQLLFYSVGIGQISSEVPQNLSASRPQDRQFILSSKKLLLSDSGFYLCAWDRDRGHEQYFGPGTRLTVT.

The chain recombines TRBV7-9 with TRBJ2-7; 9 bases line up with TRBD1. The CDR3 is 14 residues long. CDR1 and CDR2 (germline): SEHNR, FQNEAQ (reference sequence). Trimming at V came to 7 bases and at J to 5 bases, leaving 9 bases not matched to a gene. This CDR3 reads CASTTGTGTHEQYF. In nucleotides, the CDR3 is TGTGCCAGCACAACCGGGACAGGGACCCACGAGCAGTACTTC. Full variable domain (remainder filled in from reference TRBV7-9 and TRBJ2-7): DTGVSQNPRHKITKRGQNVTFRCDPISEHNRLYWYRQTLGQGPEFLTYFQNEAQLEKSRLLSDRFSAERPKGSFSTLEIQRTEQGDSAMYLCASTTGTGTHEQYFGPGTRLTVT.

J is TRBJ1-2 and V is TRBV3-1 (or the pseudogene TRBV3-2); a possible D gene is TRBD1 (6 bases). This CDR3 region has 15 residues. V was cut by 0 bases and J by 8 bases, with 16 bases left in between. The germline gives CDR1 LGHDT, CDR2 YNNKEL (reference sequence). The CDR3, as DNA: TGTGCCAGCAGCCAAGAAAGCGGGGGGCTCTACGGCTACACCTTC. Protein sequence: CASSQESGGLYGYTF.

The J gene is TRBJ2-2, the V gene TRBV6-5, with a weak D call TRBD1 (6 bases). This CDR3 is 15 amino acids long. Trimming cost V 6 bases and J 2 bases, with 13 bases left between them. The germline V gene has CDR1 MNHEY and CDR2 SVGAGI. The CDR3 DNA reads as TGTGCCAGCAGCCCCCCCAGGGGTAACACCGGGGAGCTGTTTTTT. Translation: CASSPPRGNTGELFF.

The chain joins TRBV30 to TRBJ1-5; D call uncertain. Germline lookup yields CDR1 GTSNPN and CDR2 SVGIG (reference sequence). V lost 1 base and J 5 bases, leaving 12 bases between the germline ends. The CDR3 has 14 residues. The CDR3 bases are TGTGCCTGGAGTGGAGGGTTGAGGGATCAGCCCCAGCATTTT. It translates to CAWSGGLRDQPQHF.

CDR3 loop: CASSVEGVSFGGGDNEQFF. In DNA form, the CDR3 reads TGTGCCAGCAGCGTAGAAGGGGTTTCATTCGGGGGAGGGGATAATGAGCAGTTCTTC. The rearrangement uses TRBV9 and TRBJ2-1; TRBD2 aligns across 7 bases. After removal of 0 bases from V and 7 bases from J, the junction contained 19 bases not matched to a gene. The CDR3 spans 19 residues. Germline values: CDR1 SGDLS, CDR2 YYNGEE.

The chain uses TRBV2 and TRBJ1-2; 9 bases line up with TRBD1. After removal of 6 bases from V and 7 bases from J, the junction contained 6 bases not matched to a gene. The germline V gene encodes CDR1 SNHLY and CDR2 FYNNEI. The CDR3 contains 13 residues. CDR3 residues: CASRDRGGRGYTF. The CDR3, as DNA: TGTGCCAGCAGAGACAGGGGGGGACGTGGCTACACCTTC.

The V gene is TRBV11-1, the J gene TRBJ2-7, with a tentative D call TRBD2 (6 bases). CDR3 length equals 14 residues. The V end lost 3 bases, the J end lost 0 bases, and 9 bases lay between the germline ends. Per the germline V gene, CDR1 is SGHAT and CDR2 is FQDESV (reference sequence). CDR3 nucleotide sequence: TGTGCCAGCAGCTTTGGGGGAGGCTCCTACGAGCAGTACTTC. Its protein product is CASSFGGGSYEQYF.

This chain uses TRBV2 with TRBJ1-6; D might be TRBD1 (5 bases). The CDR3 is 17 amino acids. Trimming stripped 1 base from V and 3 bases from J, with 13 bases between. From germline, CDR1 is SNHLY and CDR2 FYNNEI. CDR3 sequence: CASSEVIRGHYNSPLHF. The CDR3 coding sequence is TGTGCCAGCAGTGAAGTGATCCGCGGACACTATAATTCACCCCTCCACTTT.

The chain employs TRBV9 and TRBJ1-1; the D is unclear. Trimming removed 0 bases at V and 6 bases at J, with 12 bases between. The CDR3 spans 14 residues. Germline loops: CDR1 SGDLS, CDR2 YYNGEE. The CDR3 DNA sequence: TGTGCCAGCAGCGTAGCGGGATCGCGGGCTGAAGCTTTCTTT. It is translated as CASSVAGSRAEAFF.

This sequence joins TRBV19 and TRBJ2-2; 7 positions match TRBD2. Germline trimming cut 8 bases from V and 6 bases from J; bases unmatched to any gene: 15. The CDR3 covers 16 residues. Germline V CDR1 and CDR2: LNHDA, SQIVND (reference sequence). In nucleotides, the CDR3 is TGTGCCAGTTTGCGGGGGAGCCCTTCTTTGTCCGGGGAGCTGTTTTTT. The encoded protein is CASLRGSPSLSGELFF.

About this clone: Different DNA sequences within this sample yield the same CDR3. The chain links TRBV5-1 to TRBJ2-3; 11 nucleotides agree with TRBD2. Germline CDR1 reads SGHRS; CDR2 reads YFSETQ. The trim removed 4 bases at V and 4 bases at J, leaving 2 bases unmatched. This CDR3 contains 14 residues. The CDR3 region is CASSLGLAADTQYF. In DNA form, the CDR3 reads TGCGCCAGCAGCCTGGGACTAGCGGCAGATACGCAGTATTTT.

V usage is TRBV10-3 and J usage is TRBJ1-1; D is undetermined. Germline CDR1 and CDR2: ENHRY and SYGVKD. Trimming took off 0 bases at V and 6 bases at J, with 14 bases between the two ends. The CDR3 is 15 residues long. The CDR3 protein is CAISESSTGYAEAFF. CDR3 nucleotides: TGTGCCATCAGTGAGTCTTCGACTGGGTACGCTGAAGCTTTCTTT.

On this clone itself: Other DNA sequences in this sample translate to the same CDR3. The chain links TRBV12-3 or TRBV12-4 to TRBJ1-4, with D possibly matching TRBD1 (5 bases). V was shortened by 6 bases and J by 7 bases, with 9 bases between the two germline ends. The CDR3 extends over 12 amino acids. CDR3 coding DNA: TGTGCCAGCAGGCAGGGATCTGAAAAACTGTTTTTT. The encoded protein is CASRQGSEKLFF.

This clone was detected only once. The rearrangement links TRBV14 to TRBJ1-2, with TRBD1 as a possible D gene (6 bases). This CDR3 is 15 amino acids long. The V end lost 5 bases, the J end lost 8 bases, and 21 bases lay between the germline ends. Germline V CDR1 and CDR2: SGHDN, FVKESK. DNA of the CDR3: TGTGCCAGCAGCTTGGCGAACCGAGGGGGAACCGGCTACACCTTC. Protein product: CASSLANRGGTGYTF.

The chain recombines TRBV5-1 with TRBJ2-7; TRBD1 matches 9 bases. V lost 3 bases and J lost 2; bases outside the gene matches: 6. Germline V lookup: CDR1 SGHRS, CDR2 YFSETQ. The CDR3 is made up of 15 amino acids. DNA for the CDR3: TGCGCCAGCAGCTACGCGGGACAGGGAACCTACGAGCAGTACTTC. Protein: CASSYAGQGTYEQYF.

The chain uses TRBV7-9 and TRBJ2-5; the match to TRBD2 covers 10 bases. The V segment lost 5 bases and the J segment 4 bases; nucleotides outside the gene matches: 10. The V gene's germline CDR1 is SEHNR and CDR2 FQNEAQ (reference sequence). There are 16 residues in the CDR3. The CDR3 region has the DNA TGTGCCAGCAGCCAAGTAGCGGGGGGCAGGGGAGAGACCCAGTACTTC. Encoded protein: CASSQVAGGRGETQYF. Based on the CDR3 plus reference TRBV7-9 and TRBJ2-5, the full variable domain is DTGVSQNPRHKITKRGQNVTFRCDPISEHNRLYWYRQTLGQGPEFLTYFQNEAQLEKSRLLSDRFSAERPKGSFSTLEIQRTEQGDSAMYLCASSQVAGGRGETQYFGPGTRLLVL.

The chain recombines TRBV11-2 with TRBJ2-7; D perhaps matches TRBD1 (5 bases). CDR3 length: 16 residues. Germline V CDR1 and CDR2: SGHAT, FQNNGV. V was trimmed by 0 bases and J by 0 bases, leaving 12 bases between them. CDR3 loop: CASSLDPGRDSYEQYF. CDR3 sequence (DNA): TGTGCCAGCAGCTTAGATCCCGGCAGGGACTCCTACGAGCAGTACTTC.

This chain uses TRBV28 with TRBJ1-2, with D perhaps matching TRBD1 (5 bases). The CDR3 contains 15 residues. V was clipped by 3 bases and J by 6 bases, with 17 bases between them. Germline lookup yields CDR1 MDHEN and CDR2 SYDVKM. CDR3 sequence (DNA): TGTGCCAGCAGTTTTCGGGGGGTTTCTGGGAATGGCTACACCTTC. Protein product: CASSFRGVSGNGYTF.